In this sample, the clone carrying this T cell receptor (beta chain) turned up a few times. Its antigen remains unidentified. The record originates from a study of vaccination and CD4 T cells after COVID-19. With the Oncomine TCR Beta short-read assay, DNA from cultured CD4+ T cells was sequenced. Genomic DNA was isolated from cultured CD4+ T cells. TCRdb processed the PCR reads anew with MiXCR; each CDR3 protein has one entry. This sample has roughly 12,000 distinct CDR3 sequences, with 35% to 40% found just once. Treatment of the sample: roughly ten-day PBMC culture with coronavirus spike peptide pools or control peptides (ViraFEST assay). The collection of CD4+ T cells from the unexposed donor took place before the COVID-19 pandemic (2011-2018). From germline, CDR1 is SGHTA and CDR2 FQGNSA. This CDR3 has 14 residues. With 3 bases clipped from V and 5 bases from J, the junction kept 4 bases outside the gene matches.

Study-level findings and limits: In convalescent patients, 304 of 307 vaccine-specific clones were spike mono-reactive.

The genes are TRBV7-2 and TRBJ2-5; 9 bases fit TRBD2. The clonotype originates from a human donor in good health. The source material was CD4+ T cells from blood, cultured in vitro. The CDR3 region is CASSLGGGGETQYF. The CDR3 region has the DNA TGTGCCAGCAGCTTGGGCGGGGGGGGGGAGACCCAGTACTTC. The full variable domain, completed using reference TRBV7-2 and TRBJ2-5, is GAGVSQSPSNKVTEKGKDVELRCDPISGHTALYWYRQSLGQGLEFLIYFQGNSAPDKSGLPSDRFSAERTGGSVSTLTIQRTQQEDSAVYLCASSLGGGGETQYFGPGTRLLVL.